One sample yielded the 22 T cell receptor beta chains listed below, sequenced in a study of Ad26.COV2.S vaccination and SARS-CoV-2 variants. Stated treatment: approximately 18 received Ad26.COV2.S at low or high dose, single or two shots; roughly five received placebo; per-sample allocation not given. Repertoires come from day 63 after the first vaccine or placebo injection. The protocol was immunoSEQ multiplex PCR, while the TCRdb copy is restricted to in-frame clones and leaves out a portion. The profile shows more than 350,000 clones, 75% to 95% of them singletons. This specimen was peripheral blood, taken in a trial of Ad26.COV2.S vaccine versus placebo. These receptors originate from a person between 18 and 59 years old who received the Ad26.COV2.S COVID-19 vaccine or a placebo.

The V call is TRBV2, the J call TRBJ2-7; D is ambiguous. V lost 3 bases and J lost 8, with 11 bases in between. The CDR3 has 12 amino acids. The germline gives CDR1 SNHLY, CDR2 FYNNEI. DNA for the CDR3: TGTGCCAGCAGTGAGATTTGGGAAAAGCAGTACTTC. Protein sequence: CASSEIWEKQYF.

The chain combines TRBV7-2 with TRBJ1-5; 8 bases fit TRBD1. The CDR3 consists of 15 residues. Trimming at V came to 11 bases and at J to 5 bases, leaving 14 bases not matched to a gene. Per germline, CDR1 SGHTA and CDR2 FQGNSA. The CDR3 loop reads CAQETGQEYYQPQHF. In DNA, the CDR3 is TGTGCCCAGGAGACGGGACAGGAATACTATCAGCCCCAGCATTTT.

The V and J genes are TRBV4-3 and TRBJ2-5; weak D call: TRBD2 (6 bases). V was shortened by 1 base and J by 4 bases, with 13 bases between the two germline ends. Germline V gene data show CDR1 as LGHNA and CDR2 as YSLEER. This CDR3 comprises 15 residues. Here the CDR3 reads CASSQAPLGGETQYF. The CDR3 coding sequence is TGCGCCAGCAGCCAAGCCCCTCTGGGGGGAGAGACCCAGTACTTC.

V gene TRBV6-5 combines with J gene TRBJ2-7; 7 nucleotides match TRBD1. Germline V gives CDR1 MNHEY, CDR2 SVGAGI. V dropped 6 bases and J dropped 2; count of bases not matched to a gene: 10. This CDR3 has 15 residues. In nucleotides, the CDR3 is TGTGCCAGCAGCCCCGCAGGGGGTTTAACCTACGAGCAGTACTTC. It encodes CASSPAGGLTYEQYF.

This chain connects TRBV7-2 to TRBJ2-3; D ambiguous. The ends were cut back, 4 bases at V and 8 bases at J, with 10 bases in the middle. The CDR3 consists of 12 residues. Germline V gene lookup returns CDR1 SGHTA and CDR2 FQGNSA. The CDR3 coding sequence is TGTGCCAGCAGCTCCCTGATCCCTACGCAGTATTTT. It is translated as CASSSLIPTQYF.

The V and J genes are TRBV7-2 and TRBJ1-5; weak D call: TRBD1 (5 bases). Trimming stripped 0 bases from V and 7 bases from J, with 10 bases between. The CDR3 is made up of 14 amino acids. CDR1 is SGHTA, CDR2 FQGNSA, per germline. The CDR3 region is CASSLAGPTQPQHF. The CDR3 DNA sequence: TGTGCCAGCAGCTTAGCGGGACCGACCCAGCCCCAGCATTTT.

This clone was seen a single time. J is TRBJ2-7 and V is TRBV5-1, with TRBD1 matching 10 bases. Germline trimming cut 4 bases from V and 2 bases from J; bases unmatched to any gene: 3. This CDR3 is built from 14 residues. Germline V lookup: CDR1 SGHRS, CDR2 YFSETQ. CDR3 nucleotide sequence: TGCGCCAGCAGCGACGGGACAGGGGCCTACGAGCAGTACTTC. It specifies CASSDGTGAYEQYF.

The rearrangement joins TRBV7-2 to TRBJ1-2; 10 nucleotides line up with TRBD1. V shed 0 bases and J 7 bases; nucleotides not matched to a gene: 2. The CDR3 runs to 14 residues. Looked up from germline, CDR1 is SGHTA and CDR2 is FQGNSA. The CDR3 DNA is TGTGCCAGCAGCTTAGCGGGACAGGGGTCTGGCTACACCTTC. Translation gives CASSLAGQGSGYTF.

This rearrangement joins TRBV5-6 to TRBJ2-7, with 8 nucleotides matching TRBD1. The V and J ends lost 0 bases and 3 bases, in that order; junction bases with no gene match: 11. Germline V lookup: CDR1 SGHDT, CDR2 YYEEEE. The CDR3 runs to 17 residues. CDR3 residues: CASSLGAPGQVIYEQYF. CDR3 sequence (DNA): TGTGCCAGCAGCTTGGGTGCTCCGGGACAGGTAATCTACGAGCAGTACTTC.

The CDR3 region has the DNA TGCGCCAGCAGCACCGGACAGGGAGAATCCTACGAGCAGTACTTC. This translates into CASSTGQGESYEQYF. The chain uses TRBV5-1 and TRBJ2-7; 8 nucleotides align to TRBD1. The junction had 7 bases not matched to a gene; V was cut back by 4 bases and J by 1 base. CDR1 is SGHRS and CDR2 is YFSETQ in the germline V gene. This CDR3 is 15 amino acids long.

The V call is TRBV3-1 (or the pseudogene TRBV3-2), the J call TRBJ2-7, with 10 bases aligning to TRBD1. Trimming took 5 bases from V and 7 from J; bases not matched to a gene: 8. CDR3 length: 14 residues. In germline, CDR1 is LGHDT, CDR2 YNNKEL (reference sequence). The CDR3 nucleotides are TGTGCCAGCAGCTCAGGGACAGGGGAAAGGGAGCAGTACTTC. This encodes CASSSGTGEREQYF.

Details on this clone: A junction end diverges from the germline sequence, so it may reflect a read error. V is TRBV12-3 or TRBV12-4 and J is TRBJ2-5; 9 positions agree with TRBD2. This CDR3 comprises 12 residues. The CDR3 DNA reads TGTGCCAGCAGGGGTTTAGGGACTAGCTTCGACTTC. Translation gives CASRGLGTSFDF.

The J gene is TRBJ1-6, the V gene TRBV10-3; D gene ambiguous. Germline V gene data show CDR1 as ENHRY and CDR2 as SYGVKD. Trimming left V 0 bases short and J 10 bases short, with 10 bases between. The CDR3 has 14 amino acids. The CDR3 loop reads CAISESKLGSPLHF. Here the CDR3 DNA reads TGTGCCATCAGTGAGTCGAAGTTAGGCTCACCCCTCCACTTT.

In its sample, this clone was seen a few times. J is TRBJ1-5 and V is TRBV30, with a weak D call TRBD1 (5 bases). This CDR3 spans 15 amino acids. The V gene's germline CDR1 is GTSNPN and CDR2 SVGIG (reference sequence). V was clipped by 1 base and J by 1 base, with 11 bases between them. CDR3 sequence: CAWSDSKGSNQPQHF. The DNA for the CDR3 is TGTGCCTGGAGTGACAGCAAGGGGAGCAATCAGCCCCAGCATTTT. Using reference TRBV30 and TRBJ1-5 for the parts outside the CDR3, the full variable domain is SQTIHQWPATLVQPVGSPLSLECTVEGTSNPNLYWYRQAAGRGLQLLFYSVGIGQISSEVPQNLSASRPQDRQFILSSKKLLLSDSGFYLCAWSDSKGSNQPQHFGDGTRLSIL.

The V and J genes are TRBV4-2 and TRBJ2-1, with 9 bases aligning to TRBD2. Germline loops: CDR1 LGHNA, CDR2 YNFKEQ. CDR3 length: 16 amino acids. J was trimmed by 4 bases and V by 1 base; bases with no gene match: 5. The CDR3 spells CASSQVGAGGYNEQFF. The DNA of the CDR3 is TGTGCCAGCAGCCAAGTAGGAGCGGGAGGATACAATGAGCAGTTCTTC.

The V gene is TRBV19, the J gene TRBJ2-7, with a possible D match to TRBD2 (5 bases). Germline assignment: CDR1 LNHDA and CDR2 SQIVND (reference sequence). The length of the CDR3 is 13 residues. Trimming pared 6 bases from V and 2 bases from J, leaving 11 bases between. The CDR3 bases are TGTGCCAGTAGATTTCCGGGAACCTACGAGCAGTACTTC. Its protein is CASRFPGTYEQYF.

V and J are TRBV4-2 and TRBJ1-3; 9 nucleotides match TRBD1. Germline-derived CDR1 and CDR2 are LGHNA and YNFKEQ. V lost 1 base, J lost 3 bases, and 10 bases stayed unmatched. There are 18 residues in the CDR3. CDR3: CASSQVGQGRLGGNTIYF. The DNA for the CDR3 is TGTGCCAGCAGCCAAGTGGGACAGGGACGTCTAGGTGGAAACACCATATATTTT.

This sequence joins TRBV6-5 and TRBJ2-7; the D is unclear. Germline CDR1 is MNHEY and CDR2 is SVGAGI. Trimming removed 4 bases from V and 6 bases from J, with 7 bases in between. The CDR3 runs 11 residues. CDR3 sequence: CASSLESEQYF. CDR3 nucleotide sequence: TGTGCCAGCAGTTTGGAGTCCGAGCAGTACTTC.

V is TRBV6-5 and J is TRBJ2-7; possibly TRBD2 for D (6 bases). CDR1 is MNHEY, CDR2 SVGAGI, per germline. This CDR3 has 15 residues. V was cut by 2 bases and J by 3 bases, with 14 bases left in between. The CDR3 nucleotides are TGTGCCAGCAGTTACCGGACGGCGGGATTCTACGAGCAGTACTTC. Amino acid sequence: CASSYRTAGFYEQYF.

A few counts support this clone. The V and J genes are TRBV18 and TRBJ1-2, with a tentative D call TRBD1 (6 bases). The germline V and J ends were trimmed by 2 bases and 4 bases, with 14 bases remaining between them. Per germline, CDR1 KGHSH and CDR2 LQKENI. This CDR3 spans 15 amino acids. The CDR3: CASSPKQGLSYGYTF. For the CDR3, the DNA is TGTGCCAGCTCACCAAAACAGGGACTAAGCTATGGCTACACCTTC.

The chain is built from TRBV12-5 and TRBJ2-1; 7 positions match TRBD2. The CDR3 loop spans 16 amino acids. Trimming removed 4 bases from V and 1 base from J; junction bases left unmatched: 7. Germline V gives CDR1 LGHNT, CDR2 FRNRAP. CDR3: CASGSFLGGSYNEQFF. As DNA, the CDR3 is TGTGCTAGTGGTTCTTTCTTGGGGGGGTCCTACAATGAGCAGTTCTTC.

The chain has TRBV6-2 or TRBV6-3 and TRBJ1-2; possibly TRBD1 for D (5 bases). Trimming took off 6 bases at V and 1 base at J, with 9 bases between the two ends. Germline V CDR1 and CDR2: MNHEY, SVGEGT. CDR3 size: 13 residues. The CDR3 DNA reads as TGTGCCAGCAGCAGACAGTTTAACTATGGCTACACCTTC. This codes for CASSRQFNYGYTF.